These 3 T cell receptor beta chains were all obtained from the same sample, sequenced in a study of blood T cell repertoires in COVID-19. Sequenced by immunoSEQ multiplex PCR; TCRdb stores in-frame clones only, minus some. The sample lists about 210,000 clones; more than 75% were seen once. The sequenced material came from peripheral blood. These receptors originate from an elderly woman with acute or convalescent COVID-19.

The genes are TRBV2 and TRBJ1-1; D possibly corresponds to TRBD1 (6 bases). Germline V CDR1 and CDR2: SNHLY, FYNNEI. The V end was cut by 11 bases, the J end by 3 bases, with 16 bases between. The CDR3 spans 13 residues. The CDR3 sequence is CACRWGRDTEAFF. The CDR3 DNA reads TGTGCCTGCCGGTGGGGGCGGGACACTGAAGCTTTCTTT.

The genes are TRBV28 and TRBJ1-6; 8 positions match TRBD1. With V trimmed by 5 bases and J by 7 bases, 10 bases remained unmatched. Germline V gives CDR1 MDHEN, CDR2 SYDVKM. There are 16 residues in the CDR3. The CDR3 coding sequence is TGTGCCAGCAGTCCCCGGCAGGGGGCTTTGAATTCACCCCTCCACTTT. Its translation is CASSPRQGALNSPLHF. The full variable domain, rest sourced from reference TRBV28 and TRBJ1-6, is DVKVTQSSRYLVKRTGEKVFLECVQDMDHENMFWYRQDPGLGLRLIYFSYDVKMKEKGDIPEGYSVSREKKERFSLILESASTNQTSMYLCASSPRQGALNSPLHFGNGTRLTVT.

This chain joins TRBV15 and TRBJ1-1, with a weak D call TRBD1 (6 bases). Germline values: CDR1 LNHNV, CDR2 YYDKDF (reference sequence). V dropped 3 bases and J dropped 3 bases, with 17 bases sitting between them. CDR3 size: 16 residues. The CDR3 protein is CATSSSPGTYYTEAFF. CDR3 nucleotides: TGTGCCACCAGCAGTTCCCCCGGGACATATTACACTGAAGCTTTCTTT.